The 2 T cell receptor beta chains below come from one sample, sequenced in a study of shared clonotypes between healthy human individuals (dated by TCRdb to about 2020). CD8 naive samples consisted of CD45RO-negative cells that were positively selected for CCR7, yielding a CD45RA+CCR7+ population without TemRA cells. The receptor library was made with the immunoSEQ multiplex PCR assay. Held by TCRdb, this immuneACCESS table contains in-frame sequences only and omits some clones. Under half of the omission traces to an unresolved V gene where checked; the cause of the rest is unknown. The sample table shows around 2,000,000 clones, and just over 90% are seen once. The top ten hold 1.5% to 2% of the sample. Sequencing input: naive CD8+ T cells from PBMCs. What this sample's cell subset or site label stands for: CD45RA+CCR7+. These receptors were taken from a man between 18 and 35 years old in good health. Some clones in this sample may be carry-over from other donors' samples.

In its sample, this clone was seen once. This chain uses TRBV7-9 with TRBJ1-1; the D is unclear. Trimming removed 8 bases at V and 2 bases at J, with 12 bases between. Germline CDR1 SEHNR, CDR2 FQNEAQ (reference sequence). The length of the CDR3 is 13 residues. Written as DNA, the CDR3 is TGTGCCAGCTGGTCTGAAAGAAACACTGAAGCTTTCTTT. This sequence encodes CASWSERNTEAFF.

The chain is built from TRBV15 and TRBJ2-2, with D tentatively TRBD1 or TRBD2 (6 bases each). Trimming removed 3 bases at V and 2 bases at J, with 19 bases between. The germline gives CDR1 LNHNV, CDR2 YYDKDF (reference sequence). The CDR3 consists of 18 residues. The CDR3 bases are TGTGCCACCAGCAGCTCCCCCCCGAGGGGGGAAAACACCGGGGAGCTGTTTTTT. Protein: CATSSSPPRGENTGELFF.